This T cell receptor beta chain emerged from a study of post-analysis software for immune sequencing data. The authors incorporated unique molecular identifiers into the TCR beta cDNA libraries. TCRdb used MiXCR to reprocess the PCR reads, holding one entry per CDR3 protein. The sample lists fewer than 850,000 distinct CDR3 sequences, about 27% seen once, with around 0.56% in the top ten. On this clonotype itself: Its antigen is unknown.

Findings and caveats of the study: Five TRBV segments, TRBV5-6, TRBV5-1 and TRBV20-1 among them, were found more frequent in patients than controls.

V shed 5 bases and J shed 4 bases, with 20 bases lying between them. This CDR3 region has 16 residues. In germline, CDR1 is SEHNR, CDR2 FQNEAQ (reference sequence). This clonotype was obtained from a girl aged 5-17 years with multiple sclerosis. What was sequenced was blood. The V gene is TRBV7-9, the J gene TRBJ1-1, with D perhaps TRBD1 (5 bases). CDR3 DNA sequence: TGTGCCAGCAGCCCACGACGGGCAGGGAAAATCACTGAAGCTTTCTTT. This sequence encodes CASSPRRAGKITEAFF.